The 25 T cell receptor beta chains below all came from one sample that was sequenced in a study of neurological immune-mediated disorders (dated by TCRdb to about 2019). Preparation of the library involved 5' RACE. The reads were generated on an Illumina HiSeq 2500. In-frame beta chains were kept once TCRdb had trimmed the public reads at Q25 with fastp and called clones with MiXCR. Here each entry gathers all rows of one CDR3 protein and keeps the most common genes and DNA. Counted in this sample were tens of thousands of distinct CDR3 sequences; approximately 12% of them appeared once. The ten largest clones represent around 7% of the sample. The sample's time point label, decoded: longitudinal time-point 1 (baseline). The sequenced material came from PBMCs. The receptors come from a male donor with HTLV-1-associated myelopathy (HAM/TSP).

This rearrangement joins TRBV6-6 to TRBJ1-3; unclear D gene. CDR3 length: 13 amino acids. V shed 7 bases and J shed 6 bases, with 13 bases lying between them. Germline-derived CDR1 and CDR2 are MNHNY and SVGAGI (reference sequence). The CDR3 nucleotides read TGTGCCAGCAATTCGAGGGAGTCAAACACCATATATTTT. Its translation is CASNSRESNTIYF.

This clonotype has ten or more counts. CDR3 region: CSASTGTGVKNTIYF. CDR3 coding DNA: TGCAGTGCTAGTACCGGGACAGGGGTGAAAAACACCATATATTTT. The rearrangement joins TRBV20-1 to TRBJ1-3; 10 bases line up with TRBD1. The germline CDR1 and CDR2 sequences are DFQATT and SNEGSKA (reference sequence). After removal of 3 bases from V and 6 bases from J, the junction contained 8 bases not matched to a gene. The CDR3 loop spans 15 amino acids.

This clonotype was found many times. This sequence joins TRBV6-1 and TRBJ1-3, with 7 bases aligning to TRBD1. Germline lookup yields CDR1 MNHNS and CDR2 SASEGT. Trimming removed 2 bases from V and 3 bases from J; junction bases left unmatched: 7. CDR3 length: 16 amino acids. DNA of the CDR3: TGTGCCAGCAGTGAACGTGGAGGGGGCGGTGGAAACACCATATATTTT. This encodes CASSERGGGGGNTIYF.

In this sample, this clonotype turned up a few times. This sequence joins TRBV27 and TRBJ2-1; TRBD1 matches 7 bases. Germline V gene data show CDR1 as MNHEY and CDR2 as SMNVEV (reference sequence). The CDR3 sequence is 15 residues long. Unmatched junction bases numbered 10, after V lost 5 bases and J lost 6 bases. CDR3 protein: CASSISGTAINEQFF. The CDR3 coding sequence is TGTGCCAGCAGTATTTCCGGGACAGCAATCAATGAGCAGTTCTTC.

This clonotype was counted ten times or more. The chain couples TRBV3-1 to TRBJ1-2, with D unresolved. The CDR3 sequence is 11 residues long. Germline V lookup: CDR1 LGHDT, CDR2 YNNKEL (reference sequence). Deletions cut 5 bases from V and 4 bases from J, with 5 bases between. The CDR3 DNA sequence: TGTGCCAGCAGCTCTAGCTATGGCTACACCTTC. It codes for CASSSSYGYTF.

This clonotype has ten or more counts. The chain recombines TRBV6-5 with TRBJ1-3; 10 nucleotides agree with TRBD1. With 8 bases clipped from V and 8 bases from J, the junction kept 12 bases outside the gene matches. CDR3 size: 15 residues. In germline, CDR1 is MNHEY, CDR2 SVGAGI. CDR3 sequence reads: CASSTPRDRGDTIYF. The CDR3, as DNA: TGTGCCAGCTCTACCCCCCGGGACAGGGGAGACACCATATATTTT.

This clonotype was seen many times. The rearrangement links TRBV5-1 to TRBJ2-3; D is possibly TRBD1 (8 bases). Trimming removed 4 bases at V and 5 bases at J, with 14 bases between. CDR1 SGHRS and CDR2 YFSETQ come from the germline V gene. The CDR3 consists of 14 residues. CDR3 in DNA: TGCGCCAGCAGCCGGACAGGGAGGGGAGATACGCAGTATTTT. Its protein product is CASSRTGRGDTQYF.

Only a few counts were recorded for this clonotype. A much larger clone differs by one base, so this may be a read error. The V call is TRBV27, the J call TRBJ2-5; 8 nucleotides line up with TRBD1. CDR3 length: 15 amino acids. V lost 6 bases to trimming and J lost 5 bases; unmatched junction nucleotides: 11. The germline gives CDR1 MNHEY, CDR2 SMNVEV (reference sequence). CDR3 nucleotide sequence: TGTGCCAGCAGACCCCGGACAGGGAAAGTGGAGACCCAGTACTTC. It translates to CASRPRTGKVETQYF.

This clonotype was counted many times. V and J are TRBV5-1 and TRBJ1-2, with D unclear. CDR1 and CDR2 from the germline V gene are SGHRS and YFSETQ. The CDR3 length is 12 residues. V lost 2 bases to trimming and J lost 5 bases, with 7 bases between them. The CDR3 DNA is TGCGCCAGCAGCTTCTCGACATATGGCTACACCTTC. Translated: CASSFSTYGYTF.

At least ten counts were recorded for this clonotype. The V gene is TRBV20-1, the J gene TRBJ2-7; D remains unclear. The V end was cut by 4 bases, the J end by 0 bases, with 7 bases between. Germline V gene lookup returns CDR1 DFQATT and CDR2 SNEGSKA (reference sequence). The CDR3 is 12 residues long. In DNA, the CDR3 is TGCAGTGCTATCTTCGGCTCCTACGAGCAGTACTTC. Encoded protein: CSAIFGSYEQYF.

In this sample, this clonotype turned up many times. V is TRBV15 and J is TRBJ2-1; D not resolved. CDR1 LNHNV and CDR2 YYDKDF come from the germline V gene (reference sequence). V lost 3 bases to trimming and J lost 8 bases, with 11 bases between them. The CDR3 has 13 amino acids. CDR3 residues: CATSRQNGDEQFF. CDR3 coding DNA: TGTGCCACCAGCAGGCAGAATGGCGATGAGCAGTTCTTC.

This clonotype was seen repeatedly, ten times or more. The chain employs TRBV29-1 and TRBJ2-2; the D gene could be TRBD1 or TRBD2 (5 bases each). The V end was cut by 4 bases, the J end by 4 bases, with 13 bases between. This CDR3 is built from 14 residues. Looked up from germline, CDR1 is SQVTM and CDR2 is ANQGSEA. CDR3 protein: CSVVWQGATGELFF. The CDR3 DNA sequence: TGCAGCGTTGTATGGCAGGGAGCCACCGGGGAGCTGTTTTTT.

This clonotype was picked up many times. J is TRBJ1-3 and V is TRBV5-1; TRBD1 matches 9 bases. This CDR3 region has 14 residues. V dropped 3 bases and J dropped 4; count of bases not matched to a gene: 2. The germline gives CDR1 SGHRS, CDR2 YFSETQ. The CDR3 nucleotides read TGCGCCAGCAGCTCCGGGACAGGGGGAAACACCATATATTTT. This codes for CASSSGTGGNTIYF.

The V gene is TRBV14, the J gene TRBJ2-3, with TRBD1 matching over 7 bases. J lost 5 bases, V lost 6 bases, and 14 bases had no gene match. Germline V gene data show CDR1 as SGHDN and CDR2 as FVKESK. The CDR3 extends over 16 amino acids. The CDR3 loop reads CASSSEKGALIDTQYF. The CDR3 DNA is TGTGCCAGCAGTTCGGAGAAGGGGGCTCTAATAGATACGCAGTATTTT.

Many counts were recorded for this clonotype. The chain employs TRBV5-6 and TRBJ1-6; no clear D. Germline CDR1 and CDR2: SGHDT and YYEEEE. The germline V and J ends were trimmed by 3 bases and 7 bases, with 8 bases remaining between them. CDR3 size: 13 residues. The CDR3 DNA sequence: TGTGCCAGCAGCTACCGAGGGAATTCACCCCTCCACTTT. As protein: CASSYRGNSPLHF.

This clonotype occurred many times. DNA for the CDR3: TGCAGTGCTCCTACCATCACAGGGGGCCCTGAAAAACTGTTTTTT. As protein: CSAPTITGGPEKLFF. J is TRBJ1-4 and V is TRBV20-1, with 9 bases matching TRBD1. Trimming took 5 bases from V and 7 from J; bases not matched to a gene: 11. This CDR3 is built from 15 residues. Germline V lookup: CDR1 DFQATT, CDR2 SNEGSKA (reference sequence).

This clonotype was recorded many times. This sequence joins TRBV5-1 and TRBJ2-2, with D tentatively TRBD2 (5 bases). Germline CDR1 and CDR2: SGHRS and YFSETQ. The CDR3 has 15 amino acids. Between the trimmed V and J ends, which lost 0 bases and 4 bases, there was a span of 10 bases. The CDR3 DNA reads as TGCGCCAGCAGCTTGGCTCCGGGAATCACCGGGGAGCTGTTTTTT. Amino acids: CASSLAPGITGELFF.

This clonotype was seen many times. DNA for the CDR3: TGTGCCAGCAGCTTGGGGACAAAAGGAAACACCATATATTTT. Translating gives CASSLGTKGNTIYF. V gene TRBV7-9 combines with J gene TRBJ1-3; TRBD1 might be the D (6 bases). This CDR3 contains 14 residues. Germline V lookup: CDR1 SEHNR, CDR2 FQNEAQ (reference sequence). V was trimmed by 3 bases and J by 4 bases, leaving 10 bases between them.

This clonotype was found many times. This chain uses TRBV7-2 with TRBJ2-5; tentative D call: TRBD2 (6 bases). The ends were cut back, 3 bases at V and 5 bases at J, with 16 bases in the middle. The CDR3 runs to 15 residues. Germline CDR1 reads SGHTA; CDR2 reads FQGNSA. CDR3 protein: CASSFSRGIGETQYF. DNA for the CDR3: TGTGCCAGCAGCTTTTCCCGGGGGATTGGGGAGACCCAGTACTTC.

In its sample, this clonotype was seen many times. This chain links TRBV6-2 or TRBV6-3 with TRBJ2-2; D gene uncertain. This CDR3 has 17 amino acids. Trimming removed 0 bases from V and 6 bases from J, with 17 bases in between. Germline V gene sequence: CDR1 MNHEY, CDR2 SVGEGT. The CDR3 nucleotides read TGTGCCAGCAGTTACTCGAAATTCAGTTTGGCTCCCGGGGAGCTGTTTTTT. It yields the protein CASSYSKFSLAPGELFF.

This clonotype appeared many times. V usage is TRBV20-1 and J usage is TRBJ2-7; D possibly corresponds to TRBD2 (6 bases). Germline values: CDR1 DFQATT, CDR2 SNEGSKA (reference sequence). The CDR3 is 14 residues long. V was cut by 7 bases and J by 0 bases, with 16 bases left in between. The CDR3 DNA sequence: TGCAGTGTTTGGCCTGGAGGGTTCTCCTACGAGCAGTACTTC. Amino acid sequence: CSVWPGGFSYEQYF.

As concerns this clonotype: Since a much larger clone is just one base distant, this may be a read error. The CDR3 DNA follows: TGCGCCAGCAGCTTGGGGTCCCAACTGACAGGGGGCAAAGAGACCCAGTACTTC. Translating it yields CASSLGSQLTGGKETQYF. The chain has TRBV5-1 and TRBJ2-5; 10 nucleotides agree with TRBD1. V shed 0 bases and J 3 bases; nucleotides not matched to a gene: 11. Germline V lookup: CDR1 SGHRS, CDR2 YFSETQ. The CDR3 has 18 residues.

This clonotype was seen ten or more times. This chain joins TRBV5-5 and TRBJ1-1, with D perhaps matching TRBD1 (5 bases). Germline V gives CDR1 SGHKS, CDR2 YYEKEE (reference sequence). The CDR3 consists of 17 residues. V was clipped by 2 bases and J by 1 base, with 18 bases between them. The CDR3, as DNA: TGTGCCAGCAGCTTAGGTGTTAGGGCAGGGAGGAACACTGAAGCTTTCTTT. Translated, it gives CASSLGVRAGRNTEAFF.

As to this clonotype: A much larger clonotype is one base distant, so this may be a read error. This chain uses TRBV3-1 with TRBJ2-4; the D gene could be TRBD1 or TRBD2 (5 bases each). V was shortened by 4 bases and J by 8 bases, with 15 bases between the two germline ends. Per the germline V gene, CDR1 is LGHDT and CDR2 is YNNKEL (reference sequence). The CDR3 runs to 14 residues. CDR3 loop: CASSPEGMAHIQYF. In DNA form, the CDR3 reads TGTGCCAGCAGCCCCGAGGGGATGGCCCACATTCAGTACTTC.

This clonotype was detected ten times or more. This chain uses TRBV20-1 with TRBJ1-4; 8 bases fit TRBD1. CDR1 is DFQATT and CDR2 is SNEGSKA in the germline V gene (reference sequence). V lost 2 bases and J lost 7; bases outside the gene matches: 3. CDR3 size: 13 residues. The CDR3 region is CSARQGAVEKLFF. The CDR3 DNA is TGCAGTGCTAGACAGGGGGCGGTTGAAAAACTGTTTTTT.